This T cell receptor beta chain was documented in a study of cytotoxic CD8 clonotypes in ibrutinib-treated CLL. Background on the study: Among the patients, around ten presented as relapsed/refractory and 15 as treatment-naive; around 18 showed unmutated IGHV. Response samples followed a median around 11 months of treatment, range 6 to 36.

With V trimmed by 3 bases and J by 2 bases, 12 bases remained unmatched. The CDR3 has 18 residues. Germline lookup yields CDR1 LGHNA and CDR2 YSLEER. As to this clone: No antigen is known for it.

Study-wide findings and caveats: Clonality went up at the time of ibrutinib response, stayed stable in sustained remission, and later dropped back toward its baseline level at progression.

Libraries were prepared by immunoSEQ multiplex PCR; TCRdb keeps only in-frame clonotypes and omits some of them. The data contain some 92,000 clones, roughly three quarters of them seen just once; the ten biggest clones take up around 25%. The V and J genes are TRBV4-3 and TRBJ1-1, with 10 nucleotides matching TRBD1. The TCR comes from a human donor with chronic lymphocytic leukemia. Sequencing used PBMCs, obtained after 24 months of ibrutinib treatment. CDR3 nucleotide sequence: TGCGCCAGCAGCCAGACACCGGGACAGGGGTGGGATAACACTGAAGCTTTCTTT. This gives the protein CASSQTPGQGWDNTEAFF.